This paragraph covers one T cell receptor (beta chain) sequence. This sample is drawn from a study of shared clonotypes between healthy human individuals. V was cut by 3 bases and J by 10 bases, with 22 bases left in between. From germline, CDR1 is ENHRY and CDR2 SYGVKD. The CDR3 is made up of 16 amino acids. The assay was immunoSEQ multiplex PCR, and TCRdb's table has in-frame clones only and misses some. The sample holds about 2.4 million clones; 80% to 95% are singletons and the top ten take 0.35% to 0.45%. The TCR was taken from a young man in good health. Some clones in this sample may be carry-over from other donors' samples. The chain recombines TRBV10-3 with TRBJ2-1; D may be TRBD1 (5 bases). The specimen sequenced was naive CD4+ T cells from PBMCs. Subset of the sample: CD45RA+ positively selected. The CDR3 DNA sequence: TGTGCCATCAGTGAAGGAGCAGGGCCAGGGCTGAGAGAGCAGTTCTTC. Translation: CAISEGAGPGLREQFF.